This TCR beta chain was found in a study of read filtering for tumor transcriptome and immune sequencing. General study results and limits: The sorted CD138-negative fraction was a mixed bone marrow immune population, not purified T cells. Compared with RNA-seq, IR-seq gave much higher clonotype depth and reliability.

This clonotype came up many times. Its target is unknown. Per germline, CDR1 MNHEY and CDR2 SMNVEV (reference sequence). V lost 2 bases and J lost 5; bases outside the gene matches: 3. This CDR3 region has 14 residues. Molecular barcoded adaptors covering alpha/delta and beta/gamma chains were used on approximately 400 ng RNA. TCRdb itself ran the reads through MiXCR, one entry per CDR3 protein. This table holds about 47,000 distinct CDR3 sequences, 12% found once. The sequence was obtained from a donor older than 35 with multiple myeloma. The rearrangement uses TRBV27 and TRBJ2-7; TRBD2 matches at 10 bases. What was sequenced was a population of CD138-negative cells sorted from bone marrow. Here the CDR3 DNA reads TGTGCCAGCAGTTTAGGGCTAGCGGGAGACGAGCAGTACTTC. Amino acids: CASSLGLAGDEQYF.